Shown below are 17 T cell receptor beta chains from a single sample sequenced in a study of T cells after yellow fever vaccination. Using its own MiXCR run on the 5' RACE reads, TCRdb lists one record per CDR3 protein. Of under 500,000 distinct CDR3 sequences listed, around 20% were seen once; the top ten hold about a sixth. Here the sequenced sample was PBMCs, taken before the yellow fever booster vaccination. The receptors come from a man aged 18 to 30 who received the YFV17D yellow fever vaccine.

The chain employs TRBV6-1 and TRBJ1-2, with D uncertain. The CDR3 spans 15 residues. The V end lost 1 base, the J end lost 2 bases, and 11 bases lay between the germline ends. Germline CDR1 reads MNHNS; CDR2 reads SASEGT. The CDR3 nucleotides are TGTGCCAGCAGTGAAGTCCCGTATTCGAACTATGGCTACACCTTC. Translation: CASSEVPYSNYGYTF.

The V and J genes are TRBV12-3 or TRBV12-4 and TRBJ2-1; D possibly uses TRBD1 or TRBD2 (6 bases each). V lost 5 bases to trimming and J lost 8 bases, with 16 bases between them. The CDR3 length is 14 residues. CDR3 protein: CASSRPGGGDEQFF. CDR3 nucleotides: TGTGCCAGCAGTCGACCCGGGGGCGGGGATGAGCAGTTCTTC.

The chain joins TRBV7-9 to TRBJ2-7; 9 nucleotides line up with TRBD1. CDR3 size: 14 residues. CDR1 and CDR2 from the germline V gene are SEHNR and FQNEAQ (reference sequence). Germline trimming cut 3 bases from V and 9 bases from J; bases unmatched to any gene: 9. The CDR3 region has the DNA TGTGCCAGCAGCTTCGGACAGGGGACGGGGAGGCAGTACGTC. This gives the protein CASSFGQGTGRQYV.

The genes are TRBV7-9 and TRBJ2-1; D gene unclear. The ends were cut back, 2 bases at V and 8 bases at J, with 4 bases in the middle. Germline V gives CDR1 SEHNR, CDR2 FQNEAQ (reference sequence). The CDR3 runs to 11 residues. CDR3 loop: CASSLQDEQFF. The CDR3 region has the DNA TGTGCCAGCAGCTTACAGGATGAGCAGTTCTTC.

This clonotype was observed a handful of times. This chain links TRBV7-2 with TRBJ1-2; 10 bases align to TRBD1. The junction had 6 bases not matched to a gene; V was cut back by 2 bases and J by 6 bases. CDR3 size: 15 residues. Germline V gene sequence: CDR1 SGHTA, CDR2 FQGNSA. CDR3 loop: CASSLNGDRGHGYTF. CDR3 sequence (DNA): TGTGCCAGCAGCTTAAATGGAGACAGGGGGCATGGCTACACCTTC.

This chain connects TRBV5-5 to TRBJ2-7; TRBD1 matches at 11 bases. The CDR3 sequence is 15 residues long. V shed 4 bases, J shed 3 bases, and the junction held 6 bases outside the gene matches. Per germline, CDR1 SGHKS and CDR2 YYEKEE (reference sequence). CDR3 nucleotides: TGTGCCAGCAGCCTCGCCGGGACAGGGGGCTACGAGCAGTACTTC. It translates to CASSLAGTGGYEQYF.

This clonotype was seen a few times. The chain joins TRBV5-6 to TRBJ1-4; D unclear. CDR1 is SGHDT, CDR2 YYEEEE, per germline. V was clipped by 4 bases and J by 10 bases, with 8 bases between them. CDR3 length: 11 amino acids. The CDR3 DNA reads as TGTGCCAGCAGCGGGAAAGGAAAACTGTTTTTT. Amino acids: CASSGKGKLFF.

A few counts support this clonotype. V usage is TRBV11-2 and J usage is TRBJ2-5, with 7 bases that match TRBD2. The CDR3 sequence is 14 residues long. V shed 4 bases, J shed 6 bases, and the junction held 8 bases outside the gene matches. Looked up from germline, CDR1 is SGHAT and CDR2 is FQNNGV. For the CDR3, the DNA is TGTGCCAGCAGCTCCCCGAGGCGGGGGAAGACCCAGTACTTC. It codes for CASSSPRRGKTQYF.

This clonotype has just a few counts. The chain employs TRBV6-2 or TRBV6-3 and TRBJ2-5; the D gene is possibly TRBD1 (5 bases). Per germline, CDR1 MNHEY and CDR2 SVGEGT. V was cut by 9 bases and J by 1 base, with 12 bases left in between. The length of the CDR3 is 13 residues. The DNA for the CDR3 is TGTGCCAGTACTGTAGGGGTCCAAGAGACCCAGTACTTC. Its protein product is CASTVGVQETQYF.

This clonotype has a handful of counts. The rearrangement joins TRBV20-1 to TRBJ2-3; TRBD2 matches at 7 bases. The V gene end was trimmed by 3 bases and the J gene end by 1 base; junction bases not matched to a gene: 4. The CDR3 is 14 amino acids. Germline V gene data show CDR1 as DFQATT and CDR2 as SNEGSKA (reference sequence). Written as DNA, the CDR3 is TGCAGTGCTAGGTCAGCGGGACGCACAGATACGCAGTATTTT. It yields the protein CSARSAGRTDTQYF.

This clonotype has at least ten counts. Written as DNA, the CDR3 is TGCGCCAGCAGCTTTGTGGGACAGGGGGCGGCCGGCTACACCTTC. It encodes CASSFVGQGAAGYTF. The chain recombines TRBV5-1 with TRBJ1-2; 12 nucleotides align to TRBD1. The length of the CDR3 is 15 residues. The germline V gene has CDR1 SGHRS and CDR2 YFSETQ. J was trimmed by 8 bases and V by 2 bases; bases with no gene match: 7.

This clonotype showed up just a few times. The CDR3 sequence is CSAVRLETYTQYF. DNA for the CDR3: TGCAGTGCTGTTCGACTTGAGACGTATACGCAGTATTTT. V gene TRBV20-1 combines with J gene TRBJ2-3; D gene uncertain. Trimming removed 5 bases at V and 7 bases at J, with 16 bases between. Germline V gene lookup returns CDR1 DFQATT and CDR2 SNEGSKA (reference sequence). The CDR3 has 13 amino acids.

This clonotype has ten or more counts. The chain is built from TRBV4-2 and TRBJ2-3, with 7 bases that match TRBD2. The junction had 8 bases not matched to a gene; V was cut back by 0 bases and J by 2 bases. The CDR3 covers 17 residues. Germline V gene lookup returns CDR1 LGHNA and CDR2 YNFKEQ. The DNA of the CDR3 is TGTGCCAGCAGCCAAGATAAATCCAGCGGGGACACAGATACGCAGTATTTT. This sequence encodes CASSQDKSSGDTDTQYF.

This clonotype occurred a few times. The chain carries TRBV20-1 and TRBJ2-3; 10 bases are a match to TRBD2. The V segment lost 0 bases and the J segment 4 bases; nucleotides outside the gene matches: 7. This CDR3 has 16 amino acids. Germline V lookup: CDR1 DFQATT, CDR2 SNEGSKA (reference sequence). In DNA form, the CDR3 reads TGCAGTGCTAGAGATCGTGCACTAGCGGGGCCAGATACGCAGTATTTT. Its protein product is CSARDRALAGPDTQYF.

This clonotype was observed a few times. The CDR3 is CASSLHGGAGEQFF. The CDR3 DNA reads TGCGCCAGCAGCCTCCATGGGGGGGCCGGGGAGCAGTTCTTC. V and J are TRBV5-1 and TRBJ2-1, with D possibly being TRBD2 (7 bases). The CDR3 covers 14 residues. The germline V gene encodes CDR1 SGHRS and CDR2 YFSETQ. V lost 4 bases to trimming and J lost 10 bases, with 18 bases between them.

This clonotype was counted ten times or more. One end of the junction fails to match germline, which may point to a read error. The rearrangement uses TRBV4-1 and TRBJ1-1; tentative D call: TRBD1 (5 bases). Per germline, CDR1 MGHRA and CDR2 YSYEKL. The CDR3 is 14 amino acids. The CDR3 sequence is CASSQEGLNTEAFF. For the CDR3, the DNA is TGTGCCAGCAGCCAGGAGGGGTTGAACACTGAAGCTTTCTTT.

This clonotype was found a few times. The chain recombines TRBV6-2 or TRBV6-3 with TRBJ2-1; the D is unclear. Germline CDR1 reads MNHEY; CDR2 reads SVGEGT. V shed 7 bases and J shed 5 bases, with 15 bases lying between them. This CDR3 region has 14 residues. The CDR3 is CASTGIPENNEQFF. CDR3 nucleotide sequence: TGTGCCAGCACAGGTATACCTGAGAACAATGAGCAGTTCTTC.